What follows is one T cell receptor beta chain and its context. Original analysis: By means of reference gene primer amplification, nucleated cell counts were estimated. Repertoires were generated with immunoSEQ multiplex PCR, while TCRdb's copy carries only in-frame clones and drops some. That table furnishes V, J and clone size, whereas the DNA furnished D and trimming. The data hold about 150,000 clones, with roughly 90% observed a single time. The data were taken from a study of blood T cell repertoires in COVID-19. Study-wide context: From the United States, Italy and Spain came samples of acute and convalescent COVID-19. T cells, B-cell-depleted T cells, or PBMCs provided the cDNA or gDNA that served as material.

The source material was peripheral blood. This TCR was recovered from a human donor in a cohort sampled during active COVID-19.

This CDR3 reads CASSIGLGGADNEQFF. The CDR3 DNA is TGTGCCAGTAGTATAGGGCTGGGTGGGGCAGACAATGAGCAGTTCTTC. This rearrangement joins TRBV19 to TRBJ2-1, with a weak D call TRBD1 (5 bases). The germline CDR1 and CDR2 sequences are LNHDA and SQIVND (reference sequence). The CDR3 has 16 residues. V was trimmed by 1 base and J by 5 bases, leaving 15 bases between them.